Listed here are 13 T cell receptor beta chains from one sample, sequenced in a study of T-cell memory formation after mild COVID-19 (dated by TCRdb to 2020 to 2023). Libraries were prepared through 5' RACE. Data came from an Illumina NovaSeq 6000. In TCRdb, the public reads were trimmed at Q25 with fastp and aligned with MiXCR, with productive beta chains retained. CDR3 protein sequences are deduplicated, and each keeps its most common genes and DNA. For this sample there are under 250,000 distinct CDR3 sequences; around 30% appear just once. The ten most abundant clones make up over 10% of the sample. The sequenced sample consisted of PBMCs or a T cell subset sorted from them (not recorded which). These receptors came from an adult woman who had mild COVID-19 (a few samples of this study predate the infection). The sample titles of this study are shuffled in the database, so cell type and time point are left out; the donor was told from shared clones.

This clonotype turned up a few times. The chain combines TRBV20-1 with TRBJ2-7; the match to TRBD2 covers 8 bases. CDR1 and CDR2 (germline): DFQATT, SNEGSKA (reference sequence). J gave up 2 bases and V 2 bases, and 23 bases lay outside the gene matches. CDR3 length: 20 amino acids. CDR3 loop: CSARTPSGWAGGPHAYEQYF. The CDR3 DNA follows: TGCAGTGCTAGAACCCCCTCCGGTTGGGCGGGAGGCCCACACGCCTACGAGCAGTACTTC.

The rearrangement uses TRBV11-2 and TRBJ2-1; TRBD1 aligns across 7 bases. Trimming took 5 bases from V and 2 from J; bases not matched to a gene: 6. Germline V gene data show CDR1 as SGHAT and CDR2 as FQNNGV. The CDR3 covers 15 residues. The CDR3 DNA reads TGTGCCAGCAGCCTTCACAGGGGACCCTACAATGAGCAGTTCTTC. It encodes CASSLHRGPYNEQFF.

This clonotype was observed many times. The chain links TRBV6-1 to TRBJ2-7; D unclear. Looked up from germline, CDR1 is MNHNS and CDR2 is SASEGT. Trimming removed 7 bases at V and 1 base at J, with 14 bases between. The CDR3 has 14 amino acids. This CDR3 is CASNLDVDSYEQYF. The CDR3 coding sequence is TGTGCCAGCAATCTGGACGTTGATTCCTACGAGCAGTACTTC.

This chain connects TRBV5-1 to TRBJ2-2, with D possibly matching TRBD1 (5 bases). The V gene lost 1 base and the J gene lost 6 bases, with 7 bases spanning the gap. Germline assignment: CDR1 SGHRS and CDR2 YFSETQ. There are 13 residues in the CDR3. CDR3 amino acids: CASSLQGAGELFF. CDR3 DNA: TGCGCCAGCAGCTTGCAGGGCGCCGGGGAGCTGTTTTTT.

This clonotype was detected only a few times. The rearrangement uses TRBV12-3 or TRBV12-4 and TRBJ1-5; a weak D match, TRBD1 (5 bases). The CDR3 consists of 15 residues. With 3 bases removed from V and 6 bases from J, the gap between germline ends came to 15 bases. The CDR3 nucleotides read TGTGCCAGCAGTTTGGGGGGATGGGGTAGTCAGCCCCAGCATTTT. Amino acid sequence: CASSLGGWGSQPQHF.

This clonotype was detected a few times. The gene calls are TRBV5-1 and TRBJ2-3; D could derive from TRBD1 or TRBD2 (5 bases each). CDR1 and CDR2 (germline): SGHRS, YFSETQ. Trimming cost V 2 bases and J 1 base, with 17 bases left between them. CDR3 length: 17 residues. CDR3 loop: CASSFGATVRGTDTQYF. The CDR3 DNA reads as TGCGCCAGCAGCTTCGGGGCAACCGTACGTGGCACAGATACGCAGTATTTT.

The chain employs TRBV29-1 and TRBJ2-7; possibly TRBD1 for D (5 bases). With 7 bases removed from V and 2 bases from J, the gap between germline ends came to 15 bases. CDR3 length: 13 amino acids. From germline, CDR1 is SQVTM and CDR2 ANQGSEA. The CDR3 is CSATDRATYEQYF. CDR3 bases: TGCAGCGCCACTGACAGAGCCACCTACGAGCAGTACTTC.

This chain uses TRBV7-2 with TRBJ2-2; 8 nucleotides align to TRBD2. The V and J ends lost 4 bases and 7 bases, in that order; junction bases with no gene match: 11. The CDR3 is 16 residues long. Germline-derived CDR1 and CDR2 are SGHTA and FQGNSA. The CDR3 coding sequence is TGTGCCAGCAGCTCTTCGCCGGGACTAGTATACGGGGAGCTGTTTTTT. Translation gives CASSSSPGLVYGELFF.

The table lists this clonotype with a few counts. This chain links TRBV28 with TRBJ2-1; 11 nucleotides line up with TRBD2. This CDR3 is 12 amino acids long. The V and J ends lost 5 bases and 15 bases, in that order; junction bases with no gene match: 6. From germline, CDR1 is MDHEN and CDR2 SYDVKM. DNA for the CDR3: TGTGCCAGCAGTCCTAGCGGGAGGCTCCCGTTCTTC. This gives the protein CASSPSGRLPFF.

J is TRBJ2-3 and V is TRBV20-1; 9 bases align to TRBD2. This CDR3 has 14 residues. V shed 1 base and J 3 bases; nucleotides not matched to a gene: 2. Germline CDR1 DFQATT, CDR2 SNEGSKA (reference sequence). The CDR3 is CSARGLAVTDTQYF. CDR3 nucleotide sequence: TGCAGTGCTAGAGGACTAGCGGTTACAGATACGCAGTATTTT.

The rearrangement uses TRBV4-1 and TRBJ2-3; 15 bases align to TRBD2. Per germline, CDR1 MGHRA and CDR2 YSYEKL. Germline trimming cut 2 bases from V and 5 bases from J; bases unmatched to any gene: 8. The CDR3 runs to 18 residues. The CDR3 loop is CASSQLGLAGGSGDTQYF. The CDR3 coding sequence is TGCGCCAGCAGCCAACTCGGACTAGCGGGAGGGTCTGGAGATACGCAGTATTTT.

The chain joins TRBV19 to TRBJ1-5, with D perhaps matching TRBD1 (6 bases). With 2 bases removed from V and 2 bases from J, the gap between germline ends came to 22 bases. This CDR3 region has 19 residues. Germline-derived CDR1 and CDR2 are LNHDA and SQIVND (reference sequence). The CDR3 reads CASSIRRYGGRGGNQPQHF. DNA for the CDR3: TGTGCCAGTAGTATACGGCGTTACGGGGGGCGAGGGGGCAATCAGCCCCAGCATTTT.

The chain links TRBV12-3 or TRBV12-4 to TRBJ2-3; D unresolved. This CDR3 contains 16 residues. Between the trimmed V and J ends, which lost 5 bases and 0 bases, there was a span of 15 bases. CDR3 residues: CASSLRLVGSTDTQYF. CDR3 in DNA: TGTGCCAGCAGTCTCCGACTGGTTGGGAGCACAGATACGCAGTATTTT.